A single sample gave rise to the 8 T cell receptor beta chains below, sequenced in a study of brain T cells in children with intractable seizures. Generated by immunoSEQ multiplex PCR, the TCRdb table keeps only in-frame clones and is missing some. The sample holds some 64,000 clones, roughly 95% seen once. Sequencing was performed on peripheral blood, taken at surgery. These receptors came from a boy younger than two with focal cortical dysplasia and intractable seizures.

The V and J genes are TRBV5-4 and TRBJ2-1, with TRBD2 matching over 8 bases. The CDR3 has 15 amino acids. Germline V gives CDR1 SGHNT, CDR2 YYREEE (reference sequence). With 6 bases clipped from V and 4 bases from J, the junction kept 9 bases outside the gene matches. DNA of the CDR3: TGTGCCAGCACCCGGTGGGCTAGCGGGTACAATGAGCAGTTCTTC. Translated: CASTRWASGYNEQFF.

This chain links TRBV5-1 with TRBJ2-5; D remains unclear. The CDR3 loop spans 12 amino acids. The V end was cut by 4 bases, the J end by 2 bases, with 6 bases between. Germline CDR1 is SGHRS and CDR2 is YFSETQ. The CDR3 is CASSRAQETQYF. The CDR3 DNA is TGCGCCAGCAGCAGGGCTCAAGAGACCCAGTACTTC. Full variable domain (missing parts from reference TRBV5-1 and TRBJ2-5): KAGVTQTPRYLIKTRGQQVTLSCSPISGHRSVSWYQQTPGQGLQFLFEYFSETQRNKGNFPGRFSGRQFSNSRSEMNVSTLELGDSALYLCASSRAQETQYFGPGTRLLVL.

The rearrangement joins TRBV20-1 to TRBJ2-7; D possibly uses TRBD1 or TRBD2 (5 bases each). Trimming took off 6 bases at V and 3 bases at J, with 9 bases between the two ends. CDR3 length equals 11 residues. In germline, CDR1 is DFQATT, CDR2 SNEGSKA (reference sequence). The CDR3 here is CSAEGSYEQYF. In DNA, the CDR3 is TGCAGTGCAGAGGGGAGCTACGAGCAGTACTTC.

This sequence joins TRBV6-2 or TRBV6-3 and TRBJ2-3; D remains unclear. Trimming took off 0 bases at V and 2 bases at J, with 9 bases between the two ends. The CDR3 is 15 residues long. Per the germline V gene, CDR1 is MNHEY and CDR2 is SVGEGT. The CDR3 is CASSYSRPITDTQYF. The CDR3 nucleotides are TGTGCCAGCAGTTACTCGAGGCCCATCACAGATACGCAGTATTTT.

This chain connects TRBV5-1 to TRBJ2-5; 8 bases are shared with TRBD1. Germline V gives CDR1 SGHRS, CDR2 YFSETQ. V gave up 4 bases and J gave up 5 bases; unmatched junction bases: 10. CDR3 length: 15 amino acids. CDR3 loop: CASSVDWTGYETQYF. The CDR3 DNA follows: TGCGCCAGCAGCGTTGATTGGACAGGGTACGAGACCCAGTACTTC.

The chain couples TRBV9 to TRBJ2-1; D is possibly TRBD2 (6 bases). Looked up from germline, CDR1 is SGDLS and CDR2 is YYNGEE. The CDR3 runs 17 residues. Trimming cost V 2 bases and J 9 bases, with 24 bases left between them. The CDR3 region is CASSVAKVEPVGGEQFF. The CDR3 nucleotides read TGTGCCAGCAGCGTGGCTAAGGTGGAACCCGTCGGGGGTGAGCAGTTCTTC.

The V gene is TRBV4-3, the J gene TRBJ2-1; 16 bases fit TRBD2. Germline V CDR1 and CDR2: LGHNA, YSLEER. This CDR3 comprises 19 residues. Unmatched junction bases numbered 7, after V lost 4 bases and J lost 1 base. This chain's CDR3 is CASSPRSGLAGGSYNEQFF. The CDR3, as DNA: TGCGCCAGCAGCCCCCGTTCGGGACTAGCGGGAGGGTCCTACAATGAGCAGTTCTTC.

The V gene is TRBV7-9, the J gene TRBJ2-7; TRBD2 matches at 10 bases. V was clipped by 4 bases and J by 4 bases; unmatched bases: 13. Germline-derived CDR1 and CDR2 are SEHNR and FQNEAQ (reference sequence). CDR3 length equals 17 residues. The CDR3 loop is CASSSPQEREGLYEQYF. In nucleotides, the CDR3 is TGTGCCAGCAGCTCCCCCCAAGAGCGGGAGGGCCTGTACGAGCAGTACTTC.